This TCR beta chain was sequenced for a study of blood T cell repertoires in COVID-19. Study-wide background: Sites in the United States, Italy and Spain provided acute and convalescent COVID-19 samples. T cells, B-cell-depleted T cells, or PBMCs supplied cDNA or gDNA.

As handled by the study authors: Reference gene primer amplification yielded estimated nucleated cell counts. Repertoires were generated with immunoSEQ multiplex PCR, while TCRdb's copy carries only in-frame clones and drops some. The V and J calls and clone size were taken over from that table, and D and trimming were inferred from the DNA. This sample has about 160,000 clones, with 81% found just once. Only a few counts were recorded for this clone. Trimming removed 5 bases from V and 5 bases from J; junction bases left unmatched: 10. From germline, CDR1 is SGHVS and CDR2 FNYEAQ. The CDR3 loop spans 15 amino acids.

This chain joins TRBV7-6 and TRBJ2-5; 8 bases are shared with TRBD2. What was sequenced was peripheral blood. The TCR sequence derives from a man between 60 and 70 years old with active or convalescent COVID-19. The CDR3: CASSLYSGGGETQYF. CDR3 in DNA: TGTGCCAGCAGCCTGTACAGCGGGGGAGGGGAGACCCAGTACTTC. Full variable domain (missing parts from reference TRBV7-6 and TRBJ2-5): GAGVSQSPRYKVTKRGQDVALRCDPISGHVSLYWYRQALGQGPEFLTYFNYEAQQDKSGLPNDRFSAERPEGSISTLTIQRTEQRDSAMYRCASSLYSGGGETQYFGPGTRLLVL.